This entry is about one T cell receptor (beta chain). The antigen is unknown. The entry originates in a study of blood T cells in healthy people across ages. Study findings and constraints: Unsorted PBMCs blocked a conclusive comparison of naive and antigen-experienced cells. There was no known CMV status for donors, so expanded clonotype changes were possibly confounded. Per million T cells, the diversity of TCR beta decreased roughly linearly as age advanced.

Sample-barcoded 5' priming and a J-beta primer mix drove a second PCR of roughly 7 to 11 cycles. Every cDNA molecule bore a tag from a template-switch adaptor containing 12 random nucleotides. TCRdb re-analysed the 5' RACE reads in MiXCR, keeping a single row per CDR3 protein. Of roughly 800,000 distinct CDR3 sequences listed, roughly 50% are singletons. The CDR3 loop spans 14 amino acids. Trimming took off 3 bases at V and 1 base at J, with 9 bases between the two ends. Germline V gives CDR1 KGHSH, CDR2 LQKENI. The sequence derives from a man aged 30 to 45 in good health. The material sequenced was blood. The J gene is TRBJ1-2, the V gene TRBV18; D ambiguous. The CDR3 reads CASSPRDDNYGYTF. The CDR3 DNA sequence: TGTGCCAGCTCACCTAGGGATGATAACTATGGCTACACCTTC.